Listed here is a single T cell receptor beta chain. Its cognate antigen is unknown. This sample is drawn from a study of cytomegalovirus exposure and HLA in healthy donors. Overall study findings and caveats: Most observed TCR sequences were rare, whereas some public TCRs were detected in many donors. Altogether, around 160 TCR beta chains were recorded as cytomegalovirus-associated. Diagnosis of cytomegalovirus status made by the classifier reportedly showed high specificity and sensitivity.

TCRdb's copy holds only in-frame clones and misses some; the assay was immunoSEQ multiplex PCR. This table holds some 250,000 clones, nearly 90% found once. The TCR comes from a woman between 18 and 29 years old in good health and CMV-seronegative. Sequencing was done on a sample of PBMCs.

CDR3 coding DNA: TGCGCCAGCAGCCAAGACGGGACAGGGATGTCCGGGGCCAACGTCCTGACTTTC. Its translation: CASSQDGTGMSGANVLTF. The chain carries TRBV4-3 and TRBJ2-6; TRBD1 matches at 9 bases. The CDR3 spans 18 residues. Germline values: CDR1 LGHNA, CDR2 YSLEER. Unmatched junction bases numbered 7, after V lost 0 bases and J lost 4 bases.